This entry concerns a single T cell receptor (beta chain). The J segment lost 9 bases and the V segment lost 0 bases, leaving 4 bases of the junction unmatched. The germline V gene encodes CDR1 LNHDA and CDR2 SQIVND (reference sequence). This CDR3 has 13 residues. This record belongs to a study of blood T cell repertoires in COVID-19. Overall study: Whether acute or convalescent, the COVID-19 samples came from the United States, Italy and Spain.

Assay used: immunoSEQ multiplex PCR; TCRdb lists only in-frame clones, some missing. The sample includes around 150,000 clones, 81% of them seen just once. The chain has TRBV19 and TRBJ1-1, with 7 bases that match TRBD1. The clonotype was recovered from a human donor in a cohort sampled during active COVID-19. The sample was peripheral blood. The CDR3 spells CASSIDPRGKAFF. The CDR3, as DNA: TGTGCCAGTAGTATAGATCCCAGGGGGAAAGCTTTCTTT.